This T cell receptor (beta chain) was profiled in a study of radiotherapy plus CTLA-4 blockade in lung cancer. Background on the study: 18% of patients responded objectively, and roughly 30% achieved disease control. Notes on the study in general: Radiotherapy with ipilimumab was followed by blood expansion of tumor-derived clones. How blood T cell clones changed early, along with interferon-beta, reportedly forecast response best.

Turning to this clone: What it binds is not known.

Sequencing was performed with immunoSEQ multiplex PCR; in TCRdb, only in-frame clones are kept and a portion is missing. Of about 31,000 clones in the sample, 70% to 75% were seen once. The CDR3 covers 16 residues. Germline assignment: CDR1 MNHEY and CDR2 SMNVEV (reference sequence). Trimming removed 3 bases from V and 0 bases from J, with 14 bases in between. This chain joins TRBV27 and TRBJ1-2, with D uncertain. The starting material was peripheral blood, obtained from a patient treated with radiotherapy plus ipilimumab. The receptor comes from a human donor with non-small cell lung cancer whose response to radiotherapy plus ipilimumab could not be evaluated. CDR3 protein: CASSFLTDLSNYGYTF. The CDR3 region has the DNA TGTGCCAGCAGTTTTCTTACAGATCTTTCTAACTATGGCTACACCTTC.